One and the same sample provided the 24 T cell receptor beta chains below, sequenced in a study of blood T cells in healthy people across ages. Combining a sample-barcoded 5' primer with a J-beta primer mix, a second PCR ran for about 7 to 11 cycles. One entry per CDR3 protein, called by TCRdb with MiXCR from the 5' RACE reads. This table has hundreds of thousands of distinct CDR3 sequences, around 38% appearing once. Sequencing used blood. The receptors were gathered from a man older than 75 in good health.

At least ten counts were recorded for this clonotype. The chain combines TRBV21-1 with TRBJ2-7. TRBV21-1 is labeled a pseudogene. This CDR3 is built from 11 residues. In DNA form, the CDR3 reads TGTGCCAGCACCAAGATCTACGAGCAGTACTTC. It codes for CASTKIYEQYF.

The chain employs TRBV5-1 and TRBJ2-5; D unresolved. The J call is in doubt because the DNA end fits TRBJ2-7 better. The CDR3 length is 16 residues. Germline V lookup: CDR1 SGHRS, CDR2 YFSETQ. This CDR3 is CASNETPVSKTYEQYF. The CDR3 region has the DNA TGCGCCAGCAACGAGACCCCCGTTAGCAAGACCTACGAGCAGTACTTC.

The chain is built from TRBV20-1 and TRBJ2-3; D may correspond to TRBD1 or TRBD2 (5 bases each). CDR3 length: 14 residues. Germline V lookup: CDR1 DFQATT, CDR2 SNEGSKA (reference sequence). V lost 6 bases and J lost 6, with 19 bases in between. CDR3 in DNA: TGCAGTGCCAGGGACGGTACGTCTCTGGATACGCAGTATTTT. It translates to CSARDGTSLDTQYF.

The chain is built from TRBV20-1 and TRBJ2-7, with 12 bases that match TRBD2. CDR1 is DFQATT, CDR2 SNEGSKA, per germline (reference sequence). The CDR3 sequence is 14 residues long. V trimming: 5 bases; J trimming: 1 base; junction bases outside the gene matches: 3. The CDR3 bases are TGCAGTGCTCAGACTAGCGGGGGATCCTACGAGCAGTACTTC. It encodes CSAQTSGGSYEQYF.

The rearrangement joins TRBV20-1 to TRBJ2-7; the D is unclear. In germline, CDR1 is DFQATT, CDR2 SNEGSKA (reference sequence). V lost 1 base, J lost 2 bases, and 9 bases lay in between. The CDR3 runs to 13 residues. The chain's CDR3 is CSARGRAPYEQYF. CDR3 coding DNA: TGCAGTGCTAGAGGGCGTGCGCCCTACGAGCAGTACTTC.

J is TRBJ2-7 and V is TRBV5-1; 8 nucleotides line up with TRBD2. J was trimmed by 5 bases and V by 0 bases; bases with no gene match: 7. CDR1 and CDR2 (germline): SGHRS, YFSETQ. The CDR3 consists of 15 residues. This chain's CDR3 is CASSLVGGEWDEQYF. CDR3 nucleotide sequence: TGCGCCAGCAGCTTGGTCGGGGGGGAATGGGACGAGCAGTACTTC.

This clonotype was detected a few times. The rearrangement links TRBV7-3 to TRBJ2-3; 10 nucleotides agree with TRBD1. V dropped 5 bases and J dropped 3; count of bases not matched to a gene: 5. Per the germline V gene, CDR1 is SGHTA and CDR2 is FQGTGA. This CDR3 spans 15 amino acids. The CDR3 DNA is TGTGCCAGCAGCCTGACAGGGGGCTTTACAGATACGCAGTATTTT. Translated, it gives CASSLTGGFTDTQYF. Full variable domain (remainder filled in from reference TRBV7-3 and TRBJ2-3): GAGVSQTPSNKVTEKGKYVELRCDPISGHTALYWYRQSLGQGPEFLIYFQGTGAADDSGLPNDRFFAVRPEGSVSTLKIQRTERGDSAVYLCASSLTGGFTDTQYFGPGTRLTVL.

This clonotype was seen a few times. V gene TRBV7-9 combines with J gene TRBJ2-5, with TRBD1 matching over 7 bases. Germline-derived CDR1 and CDR2 are SEHNR and FQNEAQ (reference sequence). This CDR3 has 18 amino acids. The J segment lost 2 bases and the V segment lost 2 bases, leaving 14 bases of the junction unmatched. The CDR3 loop reads CASSLLAAPDREQETQYF. For the CDR3, the DNA is TGTGCCAGCAGCTTACTTGCCGCCCCAGACAGGGAACAAGAGACCCAGTACTTC.

V is TRBV6-1 and J is TRBJ2-6; D not resolved. V was pared by 7 bases and J by 5 bases, with 21 bases between. The CDR3 is 17 amino acids. The V gene's germline CDR1 is MNHNS and CDR2 SASEGT. CDR3 in DNA: TGTGCCAGCACCCTACAGCCTCGACGATCTAGGGCCAACGTCCTGACTTTC. This gives the protein CASTLQPRRSRANVLTF.

The rearrangement links TRBV6-2 or TRBV6-3 to TRBJ2-1, with 10 bases that match TRBD2. Germline values: CDR1 MNHEY, CDR2 SVGEGT. J gave up 7 bases and V 6 bases, and 9 bases lay outside the gene matches. The CDR3 has 15 amino acids. Here the CDR3 reads CASSAPGLASNEQFF. In DNA form, the CDR3 reads TGTGCCAGCAGCGCGCCGGGACTAGCGTCTAATGAGCAGTTCTTC.

The chain recombines TRBV6-2 or TRBV6-3 with TRBJ2-5; 8 positions match TRBD2. Germline V gene data show CDR1 as MNHEY and CDR2 as SVGEGT. CDR3 length: 15 residues. V shed 7 bases, J shed 11 bases, and the junction held 18 bases outside the gene matches. CDR3 sequence reads: CASIDSGTRDNEQYF. In nucleotides, the CDR3 is TGTGCCAGCATCGACTCGGGGACTAGAGACAATGAGCAGTACTTC.

The chain combines TRBV15 with TRBJ2-1; 11 nucleotides agree with TRBD1. The germline V gene encodes CDR1 LNHNV and CDR2 YYDKDF (reference sequence). V lost 1 base, J lost 6 bases, and 2 bases stayed unmatched. The CDR3 totals 15 residues. DNA of the CDR3: TGTGCCACCAGCAGAGTGGGGACAGGGGGCAATGAGCAGTTCTTC. This sequence encodes CATSRVGTGGNEQFF.

This clonotype was seen a handful of times. V is TRBV27 and J is TRBJ2-5, with 9 positions matching TRBD2. Germline assignment: CDR1 MNHEY and CDR2 SMNVEV (reference sequence). This CDR3 region has 14 residues. The V and J ends lost 6 bases and 11 bases, in that order; junction bases with no gene match: 13. The CDR3 spells CASSSLLAGPQQYF. CDR3 in DNA: TGTGCCAGCAGCTCCCTGCTAGCGGGGCCTCAGCAGTACTTC.

A few counts support this clonotype. CDR3 bases: TGCAGTGCACTGGACAGGAGCTCCTATAATTCACCCCTCCACTTT. Encoded protein: CSALDRSSYNSPLHF. The chain recombines TRBV20-1 with TRBJ1-6, with 7 bases that match TRBD1. V was pared by 6 bases and J by 0 bases, with 5 bases of the junction left unmatched. The CDR3 is made up of 15 amino acids. Germline V gives CDR1 DFQATT, CDR2 SNEGSKA (reference sequence).

This chain links TRBV7-2 with TRBJ2-4; D perhaps matches TRBD2 (5 bases). The end of the DNA is better explained by TRBJ2-5, so the J call may be wrong. Per the germline V gene, CDR1 is SGHTA and CDR2 is FQGNSA. The CDR3 runs 13 residues. The CDR3 sequence is CASSLVGIETQYF. The CDR3 DNA reads as TGTGCCAGCAGCTTGGTCGGGATAGAGACCCAGTACTTC.

The V and J genes are TRBV6-1 and TRBJ1-6; D might be TRBD1 (5 bases). In germline, CDR1 is MNHNS, CDR2 SASEGT. This CDR3 comprises 14 residues. V lost 1 base, J lost 14 bases, and 15 bases lay in between. CDR3 in DNA: TGTGCCAGCAGTGAAGGGGGACCGAAAGGGTCCCTCCACTTT. Its protein is CASSEGGPKGSLHF.

The rearrangement joins TRBV20-1 to TRBJ2-5; D tentatively reads TRBD1 or TRBD2 (6 bases each). CDR3 length equals 13 residues. Germline lookup yields CDR1 DFQATT and CDR2 SNEGSKA (reference sequence). Trimming shortened V by 3 bases and J by 5 bases, and 13 bases separated the two germline ends. CDR3 DNA sequence: TGCAGTGCTAGCCCCGGGGGCGGGGAGACCCAGTACTTC. The encoded protein is CSASPGGGETQYF.

A few counts support this clonotype. The DNA of the CDR3 is TGTGCCATCAGTGAGCCGGGGACAGCTCAAGAGACCCAGTACTTC. This codes for CAISEPGTAQETQYF. The chain is built from TRBV10-3 and TRBJ2-5, with TRBD1 identical over 7 bases. Germline V gene sequence: CDR1 ENHRY, CDR2 SYGVKD. The ends lost 2 bases at V and 2 bases at J; junction bases unmatched: 5. The CDR3 is made up of 15 amino acids.

This clonotype was picked up one time. This chain uses TRBV6-2 or TRBV6-3 with TRBJ2-1; D gene unclear. Germline assignment: CDR1 MNHEY and CDR2 SVGEGT. The CDR3 contains 11 residues. Trimming cost V 8 bases and J 10 bases, with 12 bases left between them. This CDR3 is CASSTANEQFF. The CDR3 coding sequence is TGTGCCAGCTCCACGGCGAACGAGCAGTTCTTC.

This rearrangement joins TRBV20-1 to TRBJ2-5; 12 bases match TRBD2. V lost 6 bases to trimming and J lost 5 bases; unmatched junction nucleotides: 13. The CDR3 contains 16 residues. Germline V lookup: CDR1 DFQATT, CDR2 SNEGSKA (reference sequence). The CDR3, as DNA: TGCAGTGCCCCGAATATACTAGCGGGGGGAGGGGAGACCCAGTACTTC. Protein: CSAPNILAGGGETQYF.

Details on this clonotype: Since a much larger clone is just one base distant, this may be a read error. V usage is TRBV29-1 and J usage is TRBJ2-4, with a tentative D call TRBD2 (5 bases). The J call may be incorrect, as the DNA end agrees better with TRBJ2-5. This CDR3 has 13 amino acids. Germline CDR1 is SQVTM and CDR2 is ANQGSEA. The CDR3 bases are TGCAGCGTTGGGGGAGCGAGGCAAGAGACCCAGTACTTC. Encoded protein: CSVGGARQETQYF.

This chain joins TRBV3-1 and TRBJ2-5; 7 nucleotides line up with TRBD1. With 4 bases clipped from V and 11 bases from J, the junction kept 13 bases outside the gene matches. CDR1 LGHDT and CDR2 YNNKEL come from the germline V gene (reference sequence). The CDR3 contains 14 residues. CDR3 in amino acids: CASSRDRAVNEQYF. The CDR3, as DNA: TGTGCCAGCAGCCGAGACAGGGCGGTCAATGAGCAGTACTTC.

This chain links TRBV9 with TRBJ2-4; 9 positions match TRBD1. The CDR3 totals 16 residues. CDR1 and CDR2 (germline): SGDLS, YYNGEE. V lost 3 bases, J lost 5 bases, and 9 bases stayed unmatched. The CDR3 DNA reads TGTGCCAGCAGCGCCCAGGGGGGGACAGGGCAAAACATTCAGTACTTC. This sequence encodes CASSAQGGTGQNIQYF.

CDR3 nucleotides: TGTGCCAGCAGTTTCAAAGGGGGCGCGAGCACAGATACGCAGTATTTT. It yields the protein CASSFKGGASTDTQYF. The chain recombines TRBV27 with TRBJ2-3, with 7 positions matching TRBD1. CDR1 is MNHEY and CDR2 is SMNVEV in the germline V gene (reference sequence). V shed 3 bases, J shed 0 bases, and the junction held 6 bases outside the gene matches. The CDR3 spans 16 residues.